This TCR delta chain was sequenced in a study of Vδ1+ human thymocytes. Whole-study findings and limits: Thymic TRG and TRD repertoires appeared highly polyclonal, with Gaussian CDR3 length distributions. Despite high sort purity, roughly 20% of thymic T cell receptor delta sequences were Vdelta2. Bulk data may be misread because of unexpected Vdelta2 sequences.

Alphabeta T cells were depleted, then CD3+ Vdelta1+ Vdelta2- thymocytes were FACS-sorted. Vdelta1+ thymocyte sorts reached between roughly 98% and 99.6% purity. RNA was extracted from the cells and then reverse transcribed. Multiplex PCR used pooled V-gene forward primers and a constant-region reverse primer to amplify CDR3s. TCRdb repeated clone calling on the multiplex PCR reads with CATT. Found here are about 27,000 delta-chain clones, 25% to 30% of them singletons; the top ten hold roughly 1.5%. Trimming shortened V by 0 bases and J by 1 base, and 18 bases separated the two germline ends. Germline loops: CDR1 TSWWSYY, CDR2 QGS. The CDR3 is 18 residues long. Many counts were recorded for this clone. Antigen specificity is unknown. This sample also contains other DNA sequences that code for the same CDR3.

This TCR came from a boy under two years old who had congenital heart surgery. Input material: Vdelta1+ gamma-delta thymocytes from the thymus. Subset noted: FACS-sorted CD3+ TCRalphabeta- TCRVdelta1+ TCRVdelta2- thymocytes. The rearrangement joins TRDV1 to TRDJ1, with a possible D match to TRDD3 (6 bases). The CDR3 coding sequence is TGTGCTCTTGGGGAACTAGGGGGAGACCCGCTGTCCACCGATAAACTCATCTTT. Residues: CALGELGGDPLSTDKLIF.